The rows below give T cell receptor beta chains drawn from one sample of a study of Tregs in tolerant kidney transplant recipients. The method was immunoSEQ multiplex PCR; TCRdb's version includes in-frame clones alone and lacks a portion of them. This table has tens of thousands of clones, around 94% appearing once. Sequencing was done on a sample of CD8+ T cells from blood. Receptors were obtained from a human donor in good health. Both conserved end residues are part of each CDR3. D genes are given only for firm matches. Size is omitted from some rows. Given values are once, few, many or a class for expanded clones.

v_call	j_call	d_call	clone_size	cdr3_nt	cdr3_aa
TRBV7-3	TRBJ2-2	TRBD2	.	TGTGCCAGCAGCCCCGGACTAGCCGGGGAGCTGTTTTTT	CASSPGLAGELFF
TRBV27	TRBJ2-7	.	.	TGTGCCAGCAGGACCCCACCCTACGAGCAGTACTTC	CASRTPPYEQYF
TRBV7-9	TRBJ2-1	.	.	TGTGCCAGCAGCCCGAGCTCCTACAATGAGCAGTTCTTC	CASSPSSYNEQFF
TRBV11-2	TRBJ1-1	.	once	TGTGCCAGCAGCTTAGATTTGGGGACTGAAGCTTTCTTT	CASSLDLGTEAFF
TRBV15	TRBJ2-3	TRBD2	once	TGTGCCACCAGCAGAGATCGGGCGGGAGGGGATACGCAGTATTTT	CATSRDRAGGDTQYF
TRBV15	TRBJ2-7	.	.	TGTGCCACCAGCAGAGGTCGGGTAGGAAAGGCCTACGAGCAGTACTTC	CATSRGRVGKAYEQYF
TRBV10-3	TRBJ2-1	.	.	TGTGCCATCAGGTCGGCCGGGGAAAATGAGCAGTTCTTC	CAIRSAGENEQFF
TRBV9	TRBJ1-2	.	.	TGTGCCAGCAGCGTAGTGCAAGGGACCTATGGCTACACCTTC	CASSVVQGTYGYTF
TRBV19	TRBJ1-5	TRBD1	.	TGTGCCAGTAGTATAGCCGACAGGGGGAGGTTTTTTGAGCCCCAGCATTTT	CASSIADRGRFFEPQHF
TRBV29-1	TRBJ1-1	.	once	TGCAGCGTCCACTCCCCCGGGGTTAAGACTGAAGCTTTCTTT	CSVHSPGVKTEAFF
TRBV7-9	TRBJ2-3	.	.	TGTGCCAGCAGCTTAGACGGCCAGGGTCTGAATACGCAGTATTTT	CASSLDGQGLNTQYF
TRBV2	TRBJ1-5	TRBD1	.	TGTGCCAGCAGGGGGGGACAGACTAATCAGCCCCAGCATTTT	CASRGGQTNQPQHF
TRBV6-5	TRBJ1-5	.	.	TGTGCCAGCAGTCCCCAAGCTAGCAATCAGCCCCAGCATTTT	CASSPQASNQPQHF
TRBV9	TRBJ1-2	.	.	TGTGCCAGCAGCCCGCCCCCGGGACAATCAAAAACCCCATATGGCTACACCTTC	CASSPPPGQSKTPYGYTF
TRBV27	TRBJ2-7	TRBD2	.	TGTGCCAGCAGTTCCGGGACTAGCGGGACTACCTACGAGCAGTACTTC	CASSSGTSGTTYEQYF
TRBV25-1	TRBJ2-2	.	.	TGTGCCAGCAACGTCCCGAACACCGGGGAGCTGTTTTTT	CASNVPNTGELFF
TRBV19	TRBJ2-6	.	.	TGTGCCAGTAGTACCCTGGACGGGGCCAACGTCCTGACTTTC	CASSTLDGANVLTF
TRBV6-5	TRBJ2-1	TRBD2	.	TGTGCCAGCAGTTATAGCGGGCGCAACAATGAGCAGTTCTTC	CASSYSGRNNEQFF
TRBV27	TRBJ1-5	.	.	TGTGCCAGCAGTTCCCATTTTGGGGGGATCTATCAGCCCCAGCATTTT	CASSSHFGGIYQPQHF
TRBV12-5	TRBJ2-3	.	.	TGTGCTAGTGGTGGGACGGACGGAAATACGCAGTATTTT	CASGGTDGNTQYF
TRBV18	TRBJ1-1	.	.	TGTGCCAGCTCACCTACCGTGAATAAGAACACTGAAGCTTTCTTT	CASSPTVNKNTEAFF
TRBV7-2	TRBJ2-3	.	.	TGTGCCAGCACCCTGAGGGGGTCCACAGATACGCAGTATTTT	CASTLRGSTDTQYF
TRBV5-6	TRBJ2-1	TRBD2	.	TGTGCCAGCAGCTGGGGATTAGCGGGGGGATGGGATGAGCAGTTCTTC	CASSWGLAGGWDEQFF